One and the same sample provided the 20 T cell receptor beta chains below, sequenced in a study of blood T cells in healthy people across ages. A J-beta primer mix and a sample-barcoded 5' primer were used in a second PCR of roughly 6 to 12 cycles. TCRdb re-analysed the 5' RACE reads in MiXCR, keeping a single row per CDR3 protein. The repertoire has approximately 690,000 distinct CDR3 sequences, 58% of them found once; the top ten carry about two fifths. Sequenced material: blood. These receptor sequences come from a man aged 60 to 69 in good health.

Only a few counts were recorded for this clonotype. The CDR3 reads CASSQRASGHNEQFF. CDR3 DNA sequence: TGTGCCAGCAGCCAGAGGGCTAGCGGACACAATGAGCAGTTCTTC. The chain has TRBV7-2 and TRBJ2-1; 7 bases align to TRBD2. The germline V gene encodes CDR1 SGHTA and CDR2 FQGNSA. V lost 5 bases and J lost 5; bases outside the gene matches: 9. The CDR3 contains 15 residues.

This clonotype was observed a few times. The V call is TRBV5-8, the J call TRBJ2-5; D unclear. Between the trimmed V and J ends, which lost 2 bases and 4 bases, there was a span of 12 bases. The CDR3 sequence is 14 residues long. Germline-derived CDR1 and CDR2 are SGHTS and YDEGEE. DNA of the CDR3: TGTGCCAGCAGCTTTCAGCTAACGGGAGAGACCCAGTACTTC. Its protein is CASSFQLTGETQYF. Looking up the rest from reference TRBV5-8 and TRBJ2-5 gives the full variable domain: EAGVTQSPTHLIKTRGQQATLRCSPISGHTSVYWYQQALGLGLQFLLWYDEGEERNRGNFPPRFSGRQFPNYSSELNVNALELEDSALYLCASSFQLTGETQYFGPGTRLLVL.

This clonotype came up once. The chain is built from TRBV12-3 or TRBV12-4 and TRBJ1-2; 7 nucleotides line up with TRBD1. The CDR3 is made up of 12 amino acids. J lost 7 bases, V lost 6 bases, and 5 bases had no gene match. The CDR3 spells CASRGDRAGYTF. DNA of the CDR3: TGTGCCAGCAGAGGAGACAGGGCTGGCTACACCTTC.

The V and J genes are TRBV20-1 and TRBJ2-1, with TRBD2 identical over 10 bases. The CDR3 contains 15 residues. Looked up from germline, CDR1 is DFQATT and CDR2 is SNEGSKA (reference sequence). V lost 2 bases and J lost 5; bases outside the gene matches: 6. CDR3 coding DNA: TGCAGTGCTAGACCTATAGCGGGGGGTAACAATGAGCAGTTCTTC. It encodes CSARPIAGGNNEQFF.

The chain employs TRBV5-1 and TRBJ2-3; 10 nucleotides line up with TRBD2. With V trimmed by 2 bases and J by 4 bases, 1 base remained unmatched. This CDR3 contains 14 residues. Germline lookup yields CDR1 SGHRS and CDR2 YFSETQ. Here the CDR3 DNA reads TGCGCCAGCAGCTTCGGGACTAGCGCAGATACGCAGTATTTT. This gives the protein CASSFGTSADTQYF. The entire variable domain, with the rest obtained from reference TRBV5-1 and TRBJ2-3, is as follows: KAGVTQTPRYLIKTRGQQVTLSCSPISGHRSVSWYQQTPGQGLQFLFEYFSETQRNKGNFPGRFSGRQFSNSRSEMNVSTLELGDSALYLCASSFGTSADTQYFGPGTRLTVL.

The chain is built from TRBV7-2 and TRBJ2-1; 11 nucleotides agree with TRBD2. Trimming at V came to 5 bases and at J to 7 bases, leaving 13 bases not matched to a gene. The CDR3 has 17 residues. The germline gives CDR1 SGHTA, CDR2 FQGNSA. CDR3 region: CASSPFLAGGRKNEQFF. Written as DNA, the CDR3 is TGTGCCAGCAGCCCCTTCCTAGCGGGGGGCCGGAAAAATGAGCAGTTCTTC.

The V call is TRBV20-1, the J call TRBJ2-5, with D perhaps TRBD2 (6 bases). The last part of the DNA fits TRBJ2-7 better; the J call may be wrong. Germline V lookup: CDR1 DFQATT, CDR2 SNEGSKA (reference sequence). The CDR3 sequence is 14 residues long. CDR3 sequence (DNA): TGCAGTGCTAGAGATCCGGGGAAGGGACTCGAGCAGTACTTC. Its protein product is CSARDPGKGLEQYF.

This clonotype was seen only once. The chain recombines TRBV2 with TRBJ2-7; 7 bases match TRBD1. This CDR3 spans 13 amino acids. Germline CDR1 is SNHLY and CDR2 is FYNNEI. Trimming took 5 bases from V and 3 from J; bases not matched to a gene: 4. CDR3 sequence (DNA): TGTGCCAGCAGTAAACGGGACAGCTACGAGCAGTACTTC. The encoded protein is CASSKRDSYEQYF.

V and J are TRBV20-1 and TRBJ2-5; 7 nucleotides line up with TRBD1. The DNA end favors TRBJ2-7, so the J call may be wrong. This CDR3 region has 14 residues. Per germline, CDR1 DFQATT and CDR2 SNEGSKA (reference sequence). In DNA, the CDR3 is TGCAGTGCTAGAGGCAGGGGGTCCTTGTACGAGCAGTACTTC. Protein: CSARGRGSLYEQYF.

This clonotype was counted between two and nine times. This chain links TRBV29-1 with TRBJ2-2; a possible D gene is TRBD2 (6 bases). CDR1 SQVTM and CDR2 ANQGSEA come from the germline V gene. The CDR3 is 16 residues long. Trimming took 6 bases from V and 0 from J, leaving 17 bases between them. The CDR3 loop reads CSVPSPGGANTGELFF. In DNA form, the CDR3 reads TGCAGCGTCCCCTCCCCCGGCGGGGCGAACACCGGGGAGCTGTTTTTT.

This clonotype was observed a few times. This chain links TRBV5-1 with TRBJ2-5, with 10 bases matching TRBD1. CDR1 is SGHRS, CDR2 YFSETQ, per germline. Trimming cost V 5 bases and J 4 bases; bases outside gene matches: 8. CDR3 length: 15 residues. CDR3 in DNA: TGCGCCAGCAGTTCGACCGGGACAGGGGTAGAGACCCAGTACTTC. Its translation is CASSSTGTGVETQYF.

The chain is built from TRBV4-2 and TRBJ2-7; either TRBD1 or TRBD2 may fit D (5 bases each). Germline V gene lookup returns CDR1 LGHNA and CDR2 YNFKEQ. The V end lost 4 bases, the J end lost 3 bases, and 16 bases lay between the germline ends. The CDR3 has 15 amino acids. For the CDR3, the DNA is TGTGCCAGCAGCCGCTCCCCGGGACGGGACTACGAGCAGTACTTC. Its translation: CASSRSPGRDYEQYF.

The chain couples TRBV3-1 to TRBJ2-6; TRBD1 might be the D (6 bases). V was clipped by 4 bases and J by 2 bases, with 18 bases between them. This CDR3 is built from 18 residues. Germline CDR1 LGHDT, CDR2 YNNKEL (reference sequence). CDR3 DNA: TGTGCCAGCAGCCGCAAACAGGGTAGTTTGGCTGGGGCCAACGTCCTGACTTTC. Translation: CASSRKQGSLAGANVLTF.

This clonotype was detected only a few times. V gene TRBV6-6 combines with J gene TRBJ2-3; 7 bases match TRBD1. Germline V gene data show CDR1 as MNHNY and CDR2 as SVGAGI (reference sequence). CDR3 length: 14 amino acids. J gave up 5 bases and V 0 bases, and 2 bases lay outside the gene matches. DNA of the CDR3: TGTGCCAGCAGTTACTCGAGGGACAGAGATACGCAGTATTTT. This codes for CASSYSRDRDTQYF.

The chain recombines TRBV7-2 with TRBJ2-7; maybe TRBD2 (6 bases). Near its end, the DNA agrees better with TRBJ2-5, so the J call may be wrong. CDR1 and CDR2 from the germline V gene are SGHTA and FQGNSA. The CDR3 has 15 residues. CDR3 in DNA: TGTGCCAGCAGCGGGCAGGGACTCGCGTATGAGACCCAGTACTTC. Protein product: CASSGQGLAYETQYF.

This sequence joins TRBV6-1 and TRBJ2-5; TRBD1 matches at 8 bases. V shed 11 bases and J 5 bases; nucleotides not matched to a gene: 10. The CDR3 has 13 amino acids. Germline V gene data show CDR1 as MNHNS and CDR2 as SASEGT. CDR3 in amino acids: CAGGQGLLETQYF. CDR3 bases: TGTGCCGGCGGACAGGGTCTTTTGGAGACCCAGTACTTC.

This chain joins TRBV6-1 and TRBJ1-2; 7 bases are shared with TRBD1. The CDR3 extends over 13 amino acids. The ends lost 5 bases at V and 3 bases at J; junction bases unmatched: 3. Germline assignment: CDR1 MNHNS and CDR2 SASEGT. CDR3: CASSTDRDYGYTF. The CDR3 DNA reads as TGTGCCAGCAGTACTGACAGGGACTATGGCTACACCTTC.

This clonotype was detected many times. The V gene is TRBV20-1, the J gene TRBJ2-5; D may be TRBD2 (5 bases). Trimming took off 0 bases at V and 5 bases at J, with 13 bases between the two ends. This CDR3 has 14 residues. Germline V gene lookup returns CDR1 DFQATT and CDR2 SNEGSKA (reference sequence). CDR3: CSARDPGIGETQYF. As DNA, the CDR3 is TGCAGTGCTAGAGATCCGGGGATAGGGGAGACCCAGTACTTC.

The rearrangement joins TRBV20-1 to TRBJ2-7, with 7 positions matching TRBD2. Per germline, CDR1 DFQATT and CDR2 SNEGSKA (reference sequence). CDR3 size: 13 residues. V shed 5 bases, J shed 4 bases, and the junction held 8 bases outside the gene matches. The CDR3 coding sequence is TGCAGTGCTCCCCGGGATAGCGGGTACGAGCAGTACTTC. Translating it yields CSAPRDSGYEQYF.

This rearrangement joins TRBV19 to TRBJ2-5, with D maybe TRBD1 (6 bases). The CDR3 extends over 15 amino acids. The germline V gene has CDR1 LNHDA and CDR2 SQIVND (reference sequence). V gave up 9 bases and J gave up 1 base, with 18 bases separating them. The CDR3 coding sequence is TGTGCCAGCGGGACGACAGGTCTGACCCAAGAGACCCAGTACTTC. It specifies CASGTTGLTQETQYF.